Below, one TCR beta chain is given with its context. Its antigen is still unknown. CDR3 size: 15 residues. The germline CDR1 and CDR2 sequences are DFQATT and SNEGSKA (reference sequence). These data originate in a study of CXCR3-negative and CXCR3-positive naive CD8 T cells. Study context: Sequencing gave 140 million or so TRB reads overall, about 1.5 +/- 0.3 million per library. General study points: CXCR3 expression partially decreased after cryopreservation; most assays used fresh PBMCs. Naive CXCR3-negative and CXCR3-positive cells had similar TRBV-TRBJ usage; memory differed. Hydrophobicity of TRB CDR3s was greater in CXCR3-positive naive cells than in CXCR3-negative naive cells. Comparably high diversity was seen in both naive subsets, and much lower diversity in memory CD8+ cells.

The libraries of TRB cDNA were prepared using 5' RACE with UMI labels. TCRdb re-called the 5' RACE reads and shows each CDR3 protein once, DNA omitted. The sample features approximately 59,000 distinct CDR3 sequences, with roughly 0.74% in its top ten. This sequence originates from a human donor in good health. Some clones in this sample may be carry-over from other donors' samples. The chain is built from TRBV20-1 and TRBJ2-5; TCRdb lists TRBD1, though no DNA is available to test this call. The material sequenced was naive CXCR3+ CD8+ T cells from blood. Sample subset: CD45RO-CCR7+CD27+CD95- naive CD8+ T cells expressing CXCR3 (TNR3+). CDR3 residues: CSARDPLTNQETQYF.